The TCR beta chain described here comes from a study of CD8 T cells in Susac syndrome. Study-wide context: Intravenous immunoglobulin alone or corticosteroids were being given to patients with Susac syndrome at blood draw, unless they were therapy-naive.

RNA in amounts of roughly 0.45 to 1 ug was reverse transcribed with random hexamers. TCRdb called the immunoSEQ multiplex PCR reads again in MiXCR, with one record for every CDR3 protein. The table shows about 130,000 distinct CDR3 sequences, with more than 90% occurring only once. The CDR3 length is 12 residues. CDR1 GTSNPN and CDR2 SVGIG come from the germline V gene (reference sequence). V was pared by 8 bases and J by 4 bases, with 14 bases between. TCR beta sequencing covered blood CD8+ and CD4+ T cells. In Susac syndrome patients, recently defined diagnostic criteria for definite or probable disease were met. TEMRA cells were enriched by FACS, and CD4+ and CD8+ T cells were negatively isolated.

Sequenced sample: CD8+ T cells from PBMCs. The V call is TRBV30, the J call TRBJ1-2; the D gene is possibly TRBD1 (5 bases). The origin of this receptor is a human donor with Susac syndrome. CDR3 sequence reads: CAREGNGYGYTF. The CDR3 bases are TGTGCCCGAGAGGGGAACGGCTATGGCTACACCTTC.